A selection of T cell receptor beta chains follows, all from one sample in a study of blood T cells in healthy people across ages. TCRdb re-derived calls from the 5' RACE reads in MiXCR, one entry per CDR3 protein. This sample has over 750,000 distinct CDR3 sequences; just under 25% occur once, and the top ten carry under 10%. The sample also formed part of further work on T cells of mothers and their children.

What was sequenced was blood. These receptors all stem from a boy younger than 18 in good health. The CDR3 runs from the conserved cysteine through the conserved F or W. The order of the fields is clone size, J gene, V gene, D gene, CDR3 length, CDR3 DNA, CDR3 protein. D genes are given only for firm matches. Clone size is stated in some rows and not others, as once, few, many or a class when expanded.

>NA|TRBJ2-2|TRBV27|NA|15
TGTGCCAGCAGTTCAGACACGATATTTGCCGGGGAGCTGTTTTTT
CASSSDTIFAGELFF
>once|TRBJ1-2|TRBV7-2|NA|15
TGTGCCAGCAGCTTCCCCCGGGGGGGGGTCTATGGCTACACCTTC
CASSFPRGGVYGYTF
>few|TRBJ1-2|TRBV3-1|NA|16
TGTGCCAGCAGCCAAGAGCTCGGAGACACCATCTATGGCTACACCTTC
CASSQELGDTIYGYTF
>NA|TRBJ2-5|TRBV29-1|NA|11
TGCAGCGTTGGAGGGTTTGAGACCCAGTACTTC
CSVGGFETQYF
>NA|TRBJ1-2|TRBV9|NA|15
TGTGCCAGCAGCGTAGGGGAAGGGAATAGGGATGGCTACACCTTC
CASSVGEGNRDGYTF
>few|TRBJ1-2|TRBV12-5|NA|12
TGTGCTAGTGGTTTGGTGAACTATGGCTACACCTTC
CASGLVNYGYTF
>few|TRBJ2-5|TRBV7-2|NA|15
TGTGCCAGCAACTTAAATCCGGGGGCGGGAGAGACCCAGTACTTC
CASNLNPGAGETQYF
>few|TRBJ2-5|TRBV21-1|NA|16
TGTGCCAGCAGCCCTTTTGATTTGACTAGATCAGAGACCCAGTACTTC
CASSPFDLTRSETQYF
>NA|TRBJ2-1|TRBV6-5|NA|16
TGTGCCAGCAGTTACCTTGGGGGGCTCTCCTACAATGAGCAGTTCTTC
CASSYLGGLSYNEQFF
>once|TRBJ2-5|TRBV20-1|NA|13
TGCAGTGCTAGTTCACTACCCACGGAGACCCAGTACTTC
CSASSLPTETQYF
>NA|TRBJ2-1|TRBV5-1|TRBD1|14
TGCGCCAGCAGCACGGGACAGGGGACGGGTGAGCAGTTCTTC
CASSTGQGTGEQFF
>NA|TRBJ2-1|TRBV12-3/TRBV12-4|TRBD2|15
TGTGCCAGCAGTCCAATGGGACTAGCGAGCGATGAGCAGTTCTTC
CASSPMGLASDEQFF
>few|TRBJ1-4|TRBV20-1|TRBD1|15
TGCAGTGCACTCCTCCGGGACAGGGGATACGAAAAACTGTTTTTT
CSALLRDRGYEKLFF
>few|TRBJ2-1|TRBV25-1|NA|14
TGTGCCAGCAGTGAATCGGGCCGCGGGTATGAGCAGTTCTTC
CASSESGRGYEQFF
>few|TRBJ2-7|TRBV29-1|NA|11
TGCAGCGTTGTCACGGGGTCCGAGCAGTACTTC
CSVVTGSEQYF
>few|TRBJ2-1|TRBV4-2|TRBD2|17
TGTGCCAGCAGCCAAATGGGCCGGACTAGCGGGACGTATGAGCAGTTCTTC
CASSQMGRTSGTYEQFF
>NA|TRBJ2-5|TRBV2|TRBD2|16
TGTGCCAGCAGTGCGGCGGGAGAAAACTTGGGAGAGACCCAGTACTTC
CASSAAGENLGETQYF
>NA|TRBJ2-7|TRBV20-1|NA|13
TGCAGTGCTAGTTCCCCAGGTCTCTACGAGCAGTACTTC
CSASSPGLYEQYF